Listed here are 25 T cell receptor beta chains from one sample, sequenced in a study of identical twins. TCRdb reprocessed the 5' RACE reads with MiXCR, giving one entry per CDR3 protein. The profile shows over 200,000 distinct CDR3 sequences, about 10% of them singletons. Sample: memory T cells sorted from blood. The receptors come from a man over 45 in good health.

This clonotype has just a few counts. V is TRBV12-3 or TRBV12-4 and J is TRBJ1-6, with TRBD1 as a possible D gene (5 bases). This CDR3 spans 15 amino acids. V lost 5 bases and J 8 bases, leaving 16 bases between the germline ends. CDR3 sequence: CASSPRTGGDSPLHF. Here the CDR3 DNA reads TGTGCCAGCAGTCCCCGGACCGGGGGGGATTCACCCCTCCACTTT.

This clonotype came up many times. The V and J genes are TRBV6-1 and TRBJ2-7; tentative D call: TRBD1 (6 bases). The CDR3 spans 15 residues. Trimming removed 5 bases at V and 2 bases at J, with 16 bases between. The germline gives CDR1 MNHNS, CDR2 SASEGT. CDR3 sequence reads: CASSPTGNRPYEQYF. CDR3 DNA sequence: TGTGCCAGCAGTCCAACAGGGAATAGACCCTACGAGCAGTACTTC.

This clonotype was seen ten or more times. The rearrangement links TRBV7-3 to TRBJ2-5; D is undetermined. Germline CDR1 is SGHTA and CDR2 is FQGTGA. The CDR3 has 12 residues. Between the trimmed V and J ends, which lost 5 bases and 6 bases, there was a span of 10 bases. CDR3 bases: TGTGCCAGCAGCCCGATAAGTAAGACCCAGTACTTC. Residues: CASSPISKTQYF.

This clonotype was observed a handful of times. The chain combines TRBV28 with TRBJ1-5; 7 bases are a match to TRBD1. Germline-derived CDR1 and CDR2 are MDHEN and SYDVKM. J gave up 6 bases and V 7 bases, and 12 bases lay outside the gene matches. The CDR3 runs to 15 residues. The CDR3 spells CASKKQGTWGQPQHF. The CDR3 DNA reads as TGTGCCAGCAAGAAACAGGGGACGTGGGGTCAGCCCCAGCATTTT.

The rearrangement uses TRBV19 and TRBJ2-1; maybe TRBD2 (5 bases). This CDR3 comprises 15 residues. V was shortened by 2 bases and J by 9 bases, with 17 bases between the two germline ends. Germline V gene sequence: CDR1 LNHDA, CDR2 SQIVND (reference sequence). In nucleotides, the CDR3 is TGTGCCAGTAGTATAAATCTAGCCGCTAAGGTTGAGCAGTTCTTC. It specifies CASSINLAAKVEQFF.

In this sample, this clonotype turned up many times. The rearrangement links TRBV5-5 to TRBJ1-4; tentatively, D is TRBD1 (5 bases). The CDR3 is made up of 16 amino acids. The germline V and J ends were trimmed by 4 bases and 2 bases, with 15 bases remaining between them. Per germline, CDR1 SGHKS and CDR2 YYEKEE (reference sequence). CDR3 DNA: TGTGCCAGCAGCCCTTTGGGGGGACGGACTAATGAAAAACTGTTTTTT. Residues: CASSPLGGRTNEKLFF.

This clonotype was detected a few times. This sequence joins TRBV19 and TRBJ2-2; D assignment may be TRBD1 or TRBD2 (6 bases each). V was cut by 0 bases and J by 4 bases, with 9 bases left in between. This CDR3 has 15 amino acids. Germline V lookup: CDR1 LNHDA, CDR2 SQIVND (reference sequence). The CDR3 DNA reads as TGTGCCAGTAGTATAGAAGGGGGAGGCACCGGGGAGCTGTTTTTT. Translating gives CASSIEGGGTGELFF.

This clonotype was seen only a few times. The chain links TRBV4-2 to TRBJ1-2, with D hard to call. Germline-derived CDR1 and CDR2 are LGHNA and YNFKEQ. The CDR3 covers 17 residues. V shed 1 base and J shed 0 bases, with 15 bases lying between them. The CDR3: CASSQGLGREANYGYTF. The CDR3 DNA reads as TGTGCCAGCAGCCAAGGTTTAGGACGGGAAGCTAACTATGGCTACACCTTC.

This clonotype was found many times. The chain employs TRBV12-3 or TRBV12-4 and TRBJ2-4, with D perhaps matching TRBD1 (6 bases). This CDR3 contains 12 residues. The ends were cut back, 3 bases at V and 8 bases at J, with 8 bases in the middle. CDR3 sequence reads: CASSFGGDIQYF. The CDR3 DNA sequence: TGTGCCAGCAGTTTTGGGGGCGACATTCAGTACTTC.

This clonotype appeared many times. This chain joins TRBV29-1 and TRBJ1-2; 7 nucleotides line up with TRBD1. This CDR3 spans 15 amino acids. Germline V gene lookup returns CDR1 SQVTM and CDR2 ANQGSEA. The trim removed 6 bases at V and 1 base at J, leaving 11 bases unmatched. CDR3 protein: CSVAGQSEFNYGYTF. The CDR3 region has the DNA TGCAGCGTGGCGGGACAGTCGGAATTTAACTATGGCTACACCTTC.

Many counts were recorded for this clonotype. CDR3 in amino acids: CASSILQNSYNEQFF. CDR3 nucleotides: TGTGCCAGTAGTATTCTTCAAAACTCCTACAATGAGCAGTTCTTC. This sequence joins TRBV19 and TRBJ2-1; D call uncertain. CDR3 length: 15 residues. In germline, CDR1 is LNHDA, CDR2 SQIVND (reference sequence). Trimming shortened V by 3 bases and J by 0 bases, and 9 bases separated the two germline ends.

The table lists this clonotype with a few counts. The genes are TRBV7-2 and TRBJ2-1; perhaps TRBD2 as D (5 bases). Trimming cost V 3 bases and J 0 bases, with 12 bases left between them. The CDR3 is 16 residues long. The germline V gene has CDR1 SGHTA and CDR2 FQGNSA. The CDR3 protein is CASSFMGSGSYNEQFF. The CDR3, as DNA: TGTGCCAGCAGCTTTATGGGGAGCGGCTCCTACAATGAGCAGTTCTTC.

This clonotype was recorded a few times. The chain is built from TRBV7-9 and TRBJ2-3, with TRBD2 matching over 7 bases. This CDR3 is 14 amino acids long. V lost 3 bases, J lost 5 bases, and 5 bases stayed unmatched. CDR1 and CDR2 from the germline V gene are SEHNR and FQNEAQ (reference sequence). CDR3 loop: CASSFTWEGDTQYF. CDR3 nucleotide sequence: TGTGCCAGCAGCTTTACGTGGGAGGGAGATACGCAGTATTTT.

CDR3 nucleotide sequence: TGTGCCAGCAAAAGGGCCAGTAACGAGAATACTGAAGCTTTCTTT. It codes for CASKRASNENTEAFF. The gene calls are TRBV7-2 and TRBJ1-1; D unclear. The CDR3 spans 15 residues. Germline V gives CDR1 SGHTA, CDR2 FQGNSA. The germline V and J ends were trimmed by 7 bases and 5 bases, with 20 bases remaining between them.

This clonotype was detected a few times. The CDR3 sequence is CSARPMIAGRYQETQYF. Here the CDR3 DNA reads TGCAGTGCTAGACCCATGATAGCGGGCCGGTACCAAGAGACCCAGTACTTC. V is TRBV20-1 and J is TRBJ2-5; the match to TRBD2 covers 7 bases. Losses at the gene ends were 2 bases for V and 0 bases for J; bases not matched to a gene: 12. This CDR3 comprises 17 residues. The germline V gene encodes CDR1 DFQATT and CDR2 SNEGSKA (reference sequence).

J is TRBJ2-5 and V is TRBV4-3, with a weak D call TRBD2 (6 bases). Germline assignment: CDR1 LGHNA and CDR2 YSLEER. This CDR3 region has 14 residues. V was shortened by 1 base and J by 5 bases, with 11 bases between the two germline ends. CDR3 in amino acids: CASSQGTGRETQYF. The CDR3, as DNA: TGCGCCAGCAGCCAAGGGACGGGGAGGGAGACCCAGTACTTC.

This clonotype was recorded many times. The gene calls are TRBV7-9 and TRBJ1-5; tentatively, D is TRBD1 (5 bases). Trimming took off 5 bases at V and 4 bases at J, with 15 bases between the two ends. The CDR3 extends over 15 amino acids. The germline V gene has CDR1 SEHNR and CDR2 FQNEAQ (reference sequence). In nucleotides, the CDR3 is TGTGCCAGCAGCCAACTAGGGGCCTCAAATCAGCCCCAGCATTTT. Residues: CASSQLGASNQPQHF. The whole variable domain, remainder taken from reference TRBV7-9 and TRBJ1-5, is DTGVSQNPRHKITKRGQNVTFRCDPISEHNRLYWYRQTLGQGPEFLTYFQNEAQLEKSRLLSDRFSAERPKGSFSTLEIQRTEQGDSAMYLCASSQLGASNQPQHFGDGTRLSIL.

The gene calls are TRBV30 and TRBJ1-2; 12 nucleotides match TRBD1. This CDR3 is built from 16 residues. The germline V gene encodes CDR1 GTSNPN and CDR2 SVGIG (reference sequence). The J segment lost 4 bases and the V segment lost 3 bases, leaving 9 bases of the junction unmatched. The DNA for the CDR3 is TGTGCCTGGAGGACTACGGGACAGGGGGCTAGCTATGGCTACACCTTC. Amino acids: CAWRTTGQGASYGYTF.

The chain recombines TRBV5-6 with TRBJ2-3; 10 positions agree with TRBD2. Germline V CDR1 and CDR2: SGHDT, YYEEEE. V lost 0 bases, J lost 7 bases, and 8 bases stayed unmatched. The CDR3 runs 16 residues. CDR3 region: CASSLGGLAGANTQYF. The CDR3 nucleotides read TGTGCCAGCAGCTTGGGTGGGCTAGCGGGGGCCAATACGCAGTATTTT.

The sample holds many counts of this clonotype. The chain links TRBV10-3 to TRBJ1-1, with D perhaps TRBD1 (6 bases). This CDR3 comprises 13 residues. Trimming stripped 7 bases from V and 1 base from J, with 10 bases between. CDR1 and CDR2 (germline): ENHRY, SYGVKD. CDR3 amino acids: CAITPGQNTEAFF. CDR3 in DNA: TGTGCCATCACCCCGGGACAGAACACTGAAGCTTTCTTT.

V and J are TRBV7-2 and TRBJ2-7; 9 nucleotides align to TRBD1. Germline CDR1 is SGHTA and CDR2 is FQGNSA. This CDR3 comprises 14 residues. J was trimmed by 7 bases and V by 1 base; bases with no gene match: 5. CDR3 bases: TGTGCCAGCAGCTTAGGGACAGGGGCAGGAGAGCAGTACTTC. Protein: CASSLGTGAGEQYF.

This clonotype has a handful of counts. J is TRBJ2-1 and V is TRBV3-1, with 9 nucleotides matching TRBD2. CDR3 size: 15 residues. V shed 4 bases, J shed 1 base, and the junction held 2 bases outside the gene matches. Germline V CDR1 and CDR2: LGHDT, YNNKEL (reference sequence). The CDR3 is CASSRLAGSYNEQFF. Here the CDR3 DNA reads TGTGCCAGCAGCCGTCTAGCGGGGTCCTACAATGAGCAGTTCTTC.

J is TRBJ1-1 and V is TRBV10-3, with D tentatively TRBD1 (6 bases). The CDR3 contains 14 residues. Germline V CDR1 and CDR2: ENHRY, SYGVKD. The V end was cut by 4 bases, the J end by 1 base, with 10 bases between. CDR3 in amino acids: CAISGGGSNTEAFF. CDR3 DNA sequence: TGTGCCATCAGTGGTGGGGGCTCGAACACTGAAGCTTTCTTT.

The chain is built from TRBV20-1 and TRBJ2-2; D unresolved. The CDR3 sequence is 13 residues long. CDR1 is DFQATT, CDR2 SNEGSKA, per germline (reference sequence). V dropped 5 bases and J dropped 7 bases, with 14 bases sitting between them. CDR3 amino acids: CSAGNPTVGELFF. CDR3 coding DNA: TGCAGTGCTGGGAATCCTACGGTCGGGGAGCTGTTTTTT.

This clonotype has at least ten counts. The gene calls are TRBV7-9 and TRBJ2-1, with D tentatively TRBD2 (6 bases). Per the germline V gene, CDR1 is SEHNR and CDR2 is FQNEAQ (reference sequence). V gave up 5 bases and J gave up 11 bases, with 25 bases separating them. The CDR3 sequence is 16 residues long. The CDR3 protein is CASSQGRFFPAGKQFF. The CDR3 coding sequence is TGTGCCAGCAGCCAGGGACGGTTTTTTCCGGCGGGGAAGCAGTTCTTC. Filled out from reference TRBV7-9 and TRBJ2-1, the complete variable domain reads DTGVSQNPRHKITKRGQNVTFRCDPISEHNRLYWYRQTLGQGPEFLTYFQNEAQLEKSRLLSDRFSAERPKGSFSTLEIQRTEQGDSAMYLCASSQGRFFPAGKQFFGPGTRLTVL.